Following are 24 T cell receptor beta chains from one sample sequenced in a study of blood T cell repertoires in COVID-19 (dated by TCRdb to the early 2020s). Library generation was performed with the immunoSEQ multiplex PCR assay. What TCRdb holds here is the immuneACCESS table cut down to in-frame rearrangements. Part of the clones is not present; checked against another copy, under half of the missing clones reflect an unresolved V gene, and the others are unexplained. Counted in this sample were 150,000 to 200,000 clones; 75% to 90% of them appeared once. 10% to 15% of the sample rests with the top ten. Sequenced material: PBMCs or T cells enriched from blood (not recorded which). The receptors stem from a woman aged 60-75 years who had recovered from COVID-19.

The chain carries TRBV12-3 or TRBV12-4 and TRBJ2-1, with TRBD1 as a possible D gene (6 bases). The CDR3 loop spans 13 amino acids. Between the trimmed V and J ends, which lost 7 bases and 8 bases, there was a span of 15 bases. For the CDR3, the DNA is TGTGCCAGCACCATACAGGGTTTCCATGAGCAGTTCTTC. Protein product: CASTIQGFHEQFF.

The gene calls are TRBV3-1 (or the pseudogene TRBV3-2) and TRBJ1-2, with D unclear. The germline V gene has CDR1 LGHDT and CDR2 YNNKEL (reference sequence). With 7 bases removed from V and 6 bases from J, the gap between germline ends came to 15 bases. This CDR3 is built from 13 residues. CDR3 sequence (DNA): TGTGCCAGCACCACGGGGATTAGCGATGGCTACACCTTC. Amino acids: CASTTGISDGYTF.

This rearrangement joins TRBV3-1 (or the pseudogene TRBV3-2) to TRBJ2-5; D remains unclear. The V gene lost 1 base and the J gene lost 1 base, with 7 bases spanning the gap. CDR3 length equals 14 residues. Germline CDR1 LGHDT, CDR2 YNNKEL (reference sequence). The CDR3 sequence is CASSQVGLQETQYF. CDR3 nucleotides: TGTGCCAGCAGCCAAGTTGGCCTCCAAGAGACCCAGTACTTC.

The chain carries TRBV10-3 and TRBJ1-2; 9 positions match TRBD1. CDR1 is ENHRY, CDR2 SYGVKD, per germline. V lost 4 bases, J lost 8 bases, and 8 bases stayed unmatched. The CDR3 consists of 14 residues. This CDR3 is CAISAGTGSSGYTF. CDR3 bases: TGTGCCATCAGTGCGGGGACAGGGTCCTCCGGCTACACCTTC.

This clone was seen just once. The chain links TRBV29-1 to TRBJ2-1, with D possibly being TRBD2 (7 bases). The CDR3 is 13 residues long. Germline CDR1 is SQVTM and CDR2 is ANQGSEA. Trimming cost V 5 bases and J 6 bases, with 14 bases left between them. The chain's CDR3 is CSVHRGAINEQFF. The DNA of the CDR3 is TGCAGCGTTCACCGGGGGGCCATCAATGAGCAGTTCTTC.

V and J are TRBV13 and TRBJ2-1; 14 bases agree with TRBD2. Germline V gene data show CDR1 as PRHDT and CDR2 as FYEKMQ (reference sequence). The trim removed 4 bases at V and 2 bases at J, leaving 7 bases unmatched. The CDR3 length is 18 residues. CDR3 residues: CASSWGLAGVAAYNEQFF. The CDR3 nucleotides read TGTGCCAGCAGCTGGGGACTAGCGGGGGTCGCAGCCTACAATGAGCAGTTCTTC.

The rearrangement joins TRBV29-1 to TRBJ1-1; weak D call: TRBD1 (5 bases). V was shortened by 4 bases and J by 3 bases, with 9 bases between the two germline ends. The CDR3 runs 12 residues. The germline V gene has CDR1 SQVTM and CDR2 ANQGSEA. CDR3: CSVGLGDTEAFF. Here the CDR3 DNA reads TGCAGCGTTGGGTTAGGGGACACTGAAGCTTTCTTT.

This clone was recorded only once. In DNA form, the CDR3 reads TGTGCCAGCAAAACAGGGGGCGGTAATTCACCCCTCCACTTT. Amino acids: CASKTGGGNSPLHF. The chain couples TRBV6-5 to TRBJ1-6; 9 nucleotides align to TRBD1. This CDR3 is 14 amino acids long. The junction had 4 bases not matched to a gene; V was cut back by 7 bases and J by 6 bases. Germline V gene sequence: CDR1 MNHEY, CDR2 SVGAGI.

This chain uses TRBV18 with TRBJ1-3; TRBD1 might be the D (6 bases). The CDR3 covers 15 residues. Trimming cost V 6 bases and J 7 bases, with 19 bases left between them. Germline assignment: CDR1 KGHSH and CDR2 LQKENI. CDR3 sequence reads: CASSIGQTPGNTIYF. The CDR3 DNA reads TGTGCCAGCTCGATTGGACAGACTCCAGGGAACACCATATATTTT.

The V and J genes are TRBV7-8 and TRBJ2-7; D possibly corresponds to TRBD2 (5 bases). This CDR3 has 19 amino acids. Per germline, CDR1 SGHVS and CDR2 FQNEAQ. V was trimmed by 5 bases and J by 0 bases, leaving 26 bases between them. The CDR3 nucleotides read TGTGCCAGCAGCCCCCAGAGGGTCCCGCAGATTGCTGGCTCCTACGAGCAGTACTTC. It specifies CASSPQRVPQIAGSYEQYF.

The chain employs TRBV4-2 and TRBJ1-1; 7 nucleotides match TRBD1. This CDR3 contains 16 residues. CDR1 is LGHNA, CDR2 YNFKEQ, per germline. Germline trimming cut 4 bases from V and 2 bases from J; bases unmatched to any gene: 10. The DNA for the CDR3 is TGTGCCAGCAGCCCTCAGACAGGGCGGTTAAACACTGAAGCTTTCTTT. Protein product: CASSPQTGRLNTEAFF.

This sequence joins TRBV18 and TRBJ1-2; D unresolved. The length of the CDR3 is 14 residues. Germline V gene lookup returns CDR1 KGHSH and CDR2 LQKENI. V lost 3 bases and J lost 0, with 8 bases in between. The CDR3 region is CASSPESANYGYTF. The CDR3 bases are TGTGCCAGCTCACCCGAGTCTGCTAACTATGGCTACACCTTC.

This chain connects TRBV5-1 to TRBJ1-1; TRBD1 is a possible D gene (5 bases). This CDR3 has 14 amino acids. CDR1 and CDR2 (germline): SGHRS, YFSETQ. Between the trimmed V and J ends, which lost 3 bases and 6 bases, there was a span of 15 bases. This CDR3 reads CASSSWGGVAEAFF. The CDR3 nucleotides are TGCGCCAGCAGCTCATGGGGGGGAGTCGCTGAAGCTTTCTTT.

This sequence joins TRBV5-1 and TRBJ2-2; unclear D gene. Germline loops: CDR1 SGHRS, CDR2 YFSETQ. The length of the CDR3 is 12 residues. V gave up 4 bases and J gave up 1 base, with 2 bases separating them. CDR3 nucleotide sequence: TGCGCCAGCAGCCAGAACACCGGGGAGCTGTTTTTT. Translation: CASSQNTGELFF.

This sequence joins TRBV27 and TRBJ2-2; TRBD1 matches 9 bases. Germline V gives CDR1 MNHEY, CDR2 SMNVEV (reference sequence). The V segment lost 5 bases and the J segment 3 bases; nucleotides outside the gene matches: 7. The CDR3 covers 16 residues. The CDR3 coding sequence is TGTGCCAGCAGTGCCGGGGACAGGGCGCACACCGGGGAGCTGTTTTTT. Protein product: CASSAGDRAHTGELFF.

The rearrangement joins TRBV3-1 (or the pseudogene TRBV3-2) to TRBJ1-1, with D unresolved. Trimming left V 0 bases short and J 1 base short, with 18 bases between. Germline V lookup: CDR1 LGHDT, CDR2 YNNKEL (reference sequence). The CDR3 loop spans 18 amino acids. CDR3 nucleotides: TGTGCCAGCAGCCAAGATCTTTACCTCGCCCGGGGGAACACTGAAGCTTTCTTT. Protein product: CASSQDLYLARGNTEAFF.

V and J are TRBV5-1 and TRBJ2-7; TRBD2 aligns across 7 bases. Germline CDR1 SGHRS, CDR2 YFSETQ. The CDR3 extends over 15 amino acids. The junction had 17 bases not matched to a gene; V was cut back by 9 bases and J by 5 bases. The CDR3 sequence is CATRETSGTLDEQYF. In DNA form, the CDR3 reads TGCGCCACCCGCGAGACCAGCGGGACCCTCGACGAGCAGTACTTC. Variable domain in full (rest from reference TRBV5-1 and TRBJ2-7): KAGVTQTPRYLIKTRGQQVTLSCSPISGHRSVSWYQQTPGQGLQFLFEYFSETQRNKGNFPGRFSGRQFSNSRSEMNVSTLELGDSALYLCATRETSGTLDEQYFGPGTRLTVT.

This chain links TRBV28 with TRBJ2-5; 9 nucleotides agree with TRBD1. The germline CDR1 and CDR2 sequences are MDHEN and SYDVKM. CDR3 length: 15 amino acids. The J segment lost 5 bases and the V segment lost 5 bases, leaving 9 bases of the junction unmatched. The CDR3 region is CASSKTGGVFETQYF. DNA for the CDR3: TGTGCCAGCAGTAAAACAGGGGGCGTATTTGAGACCCAGTACTTC.

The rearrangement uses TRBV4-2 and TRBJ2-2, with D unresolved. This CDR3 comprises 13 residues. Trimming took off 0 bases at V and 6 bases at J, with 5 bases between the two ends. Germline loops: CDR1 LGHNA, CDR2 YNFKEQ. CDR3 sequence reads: CASSQESPGELFF. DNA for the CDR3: TGTGCCAGCAGCCAAGAGTCTCCCGGGGAGCTGTTTTTT.

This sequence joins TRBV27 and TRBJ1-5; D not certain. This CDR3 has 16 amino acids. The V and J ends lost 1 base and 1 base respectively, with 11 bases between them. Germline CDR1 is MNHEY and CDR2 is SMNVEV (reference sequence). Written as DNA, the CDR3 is TGTGCCAGCAGTTTATATTGGGGAGGGAGCAATCAGCCCCAGCATTTT. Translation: CASSLYWGGSNQPQHF.

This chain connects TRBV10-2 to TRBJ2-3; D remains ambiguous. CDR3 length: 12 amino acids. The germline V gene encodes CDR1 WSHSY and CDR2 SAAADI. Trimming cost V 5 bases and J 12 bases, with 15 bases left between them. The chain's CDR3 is CASSPPGPSQYF. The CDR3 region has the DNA TGCGCCAGCAGTCCCCCGGGTCCATCACAGTATTTT.

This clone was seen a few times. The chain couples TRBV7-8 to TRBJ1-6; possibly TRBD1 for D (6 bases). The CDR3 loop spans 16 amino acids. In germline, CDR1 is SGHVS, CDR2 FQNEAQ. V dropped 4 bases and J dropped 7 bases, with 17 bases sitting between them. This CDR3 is CASSSNRGAGNSPLHF. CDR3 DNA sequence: TGTGCCAGCAGCTCGAACCGGGGGGCAGGGAATTCACCCCTCCACTTT.

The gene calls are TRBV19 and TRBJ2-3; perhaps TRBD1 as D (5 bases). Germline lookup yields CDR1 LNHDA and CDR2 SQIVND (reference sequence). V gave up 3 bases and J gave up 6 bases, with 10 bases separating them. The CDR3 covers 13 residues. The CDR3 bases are TGTGCCAGTAGTATCCAGACAGAGGATACGCAGTATTTT. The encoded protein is CASSIQTEDTQYF.

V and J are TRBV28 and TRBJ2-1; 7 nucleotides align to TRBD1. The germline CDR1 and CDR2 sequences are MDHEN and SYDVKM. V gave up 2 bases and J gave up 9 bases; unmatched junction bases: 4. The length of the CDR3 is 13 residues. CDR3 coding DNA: TGTGCCAGCAGTTTACGGACAGGCACTGAGCAGTTCTTC. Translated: CASSLRTGTEQFF.